The 15 T cell receptor beta chains presented below share a single source sample, sequenced in a study of shared clonotypes between healthy human individuals. The method was immunoSEQ multiplex PCR; TCRdb's version includes in-frame clones alone and lacks a portion of them. The table has about 2.4 million clones, 93% seen once. The sample taken for sequencing was naive CD4+ T cells from PBMCs. The subset here: CD45RA+ positively selected. These receptors were collected from a man aged 18 to 29 in good health. Some clones in this sample may be carry-over from other donors' samples.

This clone was found once. The chain combines TRBV6-5 with TRBJ1-1; D may be TRBD1 (6 bases). The ends were cut back, 6 bases at V and 5 bases at J, with 16 bases in the middle. CDR1 and CDR2 (germline): MNHEY, SVGAGI. The CDR3 contains 14 residues. The CDR3 is CASRIGGARTEAFF. DNA of the CDR3: TGTGCCAGCAGGATAGGGGGGGCCAGAACTGAAGCTTTCTTT.

For this clone: Other DNA sequences in this sample translate to the same CDR3. The chain is built from TRBV18 and TRBJ2-5; 11 bases map to TRBD2. CDR1 and CDR2 (germline): KGHSH, LQKENI. This CDR3 has 16 residues. V dropped 3 bases and J dropped 3; count of bases not matched to a gene: 6. CDR3 sequence (DNA): TGTGCCAGCTCACCTTTAGCGGGAGGGCCAGAAGAGACCCAGTACTTC. It specifies CASSPLAGGPEETQYF.

The chain uses TRBV6-5 and TRBJ2-1; 9 bases map to TRBD1. Germline loops: CDR1 MNHEY, CDR2 SVGAGI. V was pared by 4 bases and J by 8 bases, with 9 bases of the junction left unmatched. CDR3 length equals 15 residues. CDR3 sequence (DNA): TGTGCCAGCAGTTCCACCGGGACAGGGTCCGATGAGCAGTTCTTC. It specifies CASSSTGTGSDEQFF.

The chain carries TRBV21-1 and TRBJ2-7; the DNA was not used to check the table's D call, TRBD2. TRBV21-1 is listed as a pseudogene. CDR3 length equals 16 residues. The CDR3 DNA reads TGTGCCAGCAGCTCTGAGCCACTGGAGAGCTCCTACGAGCAGTACTTC. Translation: CASSSEPLESSYEQYF.

The genes are TRBV28 and TRBJ2-5, with 7 bases fitting TRBD1. Per germline, CDR1 MDHEN and CDR2 SYDVKM. The CDR3 covers 13 residues. V was clipped by 4 bases and J by 9 bases; unmatched bases: 8. The CDR3 sequence is CASSSYRTGAQYF. The CDR3 DNA is TGTGCCAGCAGTTCATACCGTACAGGGGCCCAGTACTTC.

This clone occurred once. The chain is built from TRBV7-9 and TRBJ1-1; weak D call: TRBD1 (5 bases). The germline V gene encodes CDR1 SEHNR and CDR2 FQNEAQ (reference sequence). Trimming took 1 base from V and 1 from J, leaving 10 bases between them. The CDR3 is made up of 15 amino acids. CDR3 in amino acids: CASSLGGTANTEAFF. The CDR3, as DNA: TGTGCCAGCAGCTTAGGTGGGACGGCGAACACTGAAGCTTTCTTT. Drawing the rest from reference TRBV7-9 and TRBJ1-1, the complete variable domain is DTGVSQNPRHKITKRGQNVTFRCDPISEHNRLYWYRQTLGQGPEFLTYFQNEAQLEKSRLLSDRFSAERPKGSFSTLEIQRTEQGDSAMYLCASSLGGTANTEAFFGQGTRLTVV.

V is TRBV4-1 and J is TRBJ1-6; D is possibly TRBD1 (6 bases). CDR1 and CDR2 (germline): MGHRA, YSYEKL. This CDR3 has 16 amino acids. The V end was cut by 3 bases, the J end by 3 bases, with 12 bases between. CDR3: CASSHKDRSYNSPLHF. The CDR3 DNA is TGCGCCAGCAGCCATAAGGACAGAAGCTATAATTCACCCCTCCACTTT.

The rearrangement links TRBV10-3 to TRBJ2-1, with D unclear. The CDR3 is made up of 14 amino acids. The germline CDR1 and CDR2 sequences are ENHRY and SYGVKD. Trimming cost V 0 bases and J 9 bases, with 12 bases left between them. CDR3 in amino acids: CAISESDPPGEQFF. CDR3 in DNA: TGTGCCATCAGTGAGTCCGACCCCCCCGGTGAGCAGTTCTTC.

In DNA, the CDR3 is TGTGCCAGCAGCCTCCCATCGACTAGCGGGAGGGCCCGTGAGCAGTACTTC. It is translated as CASSLPSTSGRAREQYF. The genes are TRBV28 and TRBJ2-7, with 14 bases aligning to TRBD2. With V trimmed by 6 bases and J by 7 bases, 14 bases remained unmatched. The CDR3 has 17 amino acids. CDR1 and CDR2 from the germline V gene are MDHEN and SYDVKM.

Worth noting for this clone: The same CDR3 can be traced to other DNA sequences in this sample. V and J are TRBV28 and TRBJ1-1; tentatively, D is TRBD1 (6 bases). V gave up 9 bases and J gave up 5 bases, with 16 bases separating them. The CDR3 covers 13 residues. CDR1 and CDR2 (germline): MDHEN, SYDVKM. CDR3 protein: CASRGRGGTEAFF. The DNA of the CDR3 is TGTGCCAGTCGGGGCAGGGGTGGTACTGAAGCTTTCTTT.

The rearrangement links TRBV15 to TRBJ2-7, with unresolved D. Germline CDR1 and CDR2: LNHNV and YYDKDF (reference sequence). The CDR3 runs to 12 residues. V was trimmed by 0 bases and J by 6 bases, leaving 6 bases between them. The CDR3 DNA reads TGTGCCACCAGCAGAGATTTCGGCGAGCAGTACTTC. This gives the protein CATSRDFGEQYF.

Here the CDR3 reads CASSFPGQGGIDTEAFF. The CDR3 bases are TGCGCCAGCAGCTTCCCCGGACAGGGGGGAATAGACACTGAAGCTTTCTTT. The rearrangement uses TRBV5-1 and TRBJ1-1, with 10 bases lining up with TRBD1. With 2 bases clipped from V and 3 bases from J, the junction kept 10 bases outside the gene matches. The germline CDR1 and CDR2 sequences are SGHRS and YFSETQ. This CDR3 is 17 amino acids long.

The chain recombines TRBV10-3 with TRBJ2-1; 9 nucleotides agree with TRBD1. CDR3 length: 15 residues. J was trimmed by 5 bases and V by 3 bases; bases with no gene match: 5. From germline, CDR1 is ENHRY and CDR2 SYGVKD. CDR3 amino acids: CAISEGTGPDNEQFF. DNA for the CDR3: TGTGCCATCAGTGAAGGGACAGGGCCTGACAATGAGCAGTTCTTC.

This clone has only one observation. V is TRBV29-1 and J is TRBJ1-1; no clear D. This CDR3 region has 14 residues. V lost 1 base to trimming and J lost 7 bases, with 16 bases between them. CDR1 is SQVTM, CDR2 ANQGSEA, per germline. The CDR3 coding sequence is TGCAGCGTTGAAGCACTCGCTCTCGCGGGTGAAGCTTTCTTT. Residues: CSVEALALAGEAFF.

This sequence joins TRBV6-6 and TRBJ2-7, with D maybe TRBD2 (6 bases). The CDR3 totals 14 residues. Trimming stripped 9 bases from V and 0 bases from J, with 15 bases between. Germline CDR1 is MNHNY and CDR2 is SVGAGI (reference sequence). CDR3 coding DNA: TGTGCCAGTCAGAAATCGGGGGACTCCTACGAGCAGTACTTC. Amino acids: CASQKSGDSYEQYF.